Below are 29 T cell receptor beta chains sequenced from a single sample in a study of T-cell memory formation after mild COVID-19. TCRdb called the 5' RACE reads again in MiXCR, with one record for every CDR3 protein. In the table there are almost 45,000 distinct CDR3 sequences, roughly 7% of which are singletons. The sequenced sample consisted of PBMCs or a T cell subset sorted from them (not recorded which). The receptors originated from an adult who had mild COVID-19 (a few samples of this study predate the infection). Cell type and time point are not known.

This clonotype occurred many times. The chain joins TRBV6-2 or TRBV6-3 to TRBJ2-1; 15 bases agree with TRBD2. The CDR3 is made up of 16 amino acids. Germline V gene sequence: CDR1 MNHEY, CDR2 SVGEGT. Trimming removed 7 bases from V and 9 bases from J; junction bases left unmatched: 10. CDR3 residues: CASIWGLAGGPAEQFF. CDR3 coding DNA: TGTGCCAGCATATGGGGACTAGCGGGGGGCCCGGCTGAGCAGTTCTTC.

This clonotype was picked up many times. The V gene is TRBV11-2, the J gene TRBJ2-5; 10 positions agree with TRBD1. The CDR3 has 15 amino acids. V lost 5 bases, J lost 4 bases, and 7 bases stayed unmatched. Germline lookup yields CDR1 SGHAT and CDR2 FQNNGV. The CDR3 bases are TGTGCCAGCAGCCTCGGGACAGGGGTAGGAGAGACCCAGTACTTC. It codes for CASSLGTGVGETQYF.

This clonotype occurred many times. The chain joins TRBV5-1 to TRBJ1-6; possible D gene TRBD1, 5 bases. From germline, CDR1 is SGHRS and CDR2 YFSETQ. The CDR3 spans 15 residues. The V end was cut by 0 bases, the J end by 7 bases, with 11 bases between. The CDR3 DNA reads TGCGCCAGCAGCTTGGACGGGACTTCGAATTCACCCCTCCACTTT. Translation gives CASSLDGTSNSPLHF.

V gene TRBV2 combines with J gene TRBJ2-1, with unresolved D. Germline assignment: CDR1 SNHLY and CDR2 FYNNEI. Between the trimmed V and J ends, which lost 5 bases and 5 bases, there was a span of 4 bases. This CDR3 comprises 11 residues. The DNA of the CDR3 is TGTGCCAGCAGTTTTGACAATGAGCAGTTCTTC. Its protein product is CASSFDNEQFF.

The table lists this clonotype with many counts. The chain uses TRBV27 and TRBJ2-1; perhaps TRBD1 as D (6 bases). Germline values: CDR1 MNHEY, CDR2 SMNVEV (reference sequence). V lost 6 bases to trimming and J lost 3 bases, with 18 bases between them. The CDR3 runs to 16 residues. The CDR3 coding sequence is TGTGCCAGCAGATCCGACTCAGGGGACCACTACAATGAGCAGTTCTTC. Amino acid sequence: CASRSDSGDHYNEQFF.

V usage is TRBV5-1 and J usage is TRBJ2-3, with a possible D match to TRBD2 (7 bases). Trimming took off 4 bases at V and 1 base at J, with 19 bases between the two ends. Germline loops: CDR1 SGHRS, CDR2 YFSETQ. This CDR3 spans 17 amino acids. CDR3 bases: TGCGCCAGCAGCCCGTCGTGGGGGGGGCAAGGCACAGATACGCAGTATTTT. Translating it yields CASSPSWGGQGTDTQYF. The whole variable domain, remainder taken from reference TRBV5-1 and TRBJ2-3, is KAGVTQTPRYLIKTRGQQVTLSCSPISGHRSVSWYQQTPGQGLQFLFEYFSETQRNKGNFPGRFSGRQFSNSRSEMNVSTLELGDSALYLCASSPSWGGQGTDTQYFGPGTRLTVL.

This clonotype was recorded many times. CDR3 region: CASTEPSTDTQYF. The CDR3, as DNA: TGCGCCAGCACCGAACCTAGCACAGATACGCAGTATTTT. V gene TRBV5-1 combines with J gene TRBJ2-3; unclear D gene. V was clipped by 6 bases and J by 0 bases, with 8 bases between them. The germline V gene encodes CDR1 SGHRS and CDR2 YFSETQ. This CDR3 region has 13 residues.

The chain combines TRBV20-1 with TRBJ2-7; the D is unclear. The germline V gene has CDR1 DFQATT and CDR2 SNEGSKA (reference sequence). CDR3 size: 12 residues. V was trimmed by 0 bases and J by 5 bases, leaving 8 bases between them. In DNA form, the CDR3 reads TGCAGTGCTAGAGATCTCAGGCACGAGCAGTACTTC. Its translation: CSARDLRHEQYF.

This clonotype was picked up many times. The chain employs TRBV7-3 and TRBJ2-1, with D perhaps matching TRBD2 (7 bases). V lost 5 bases to trimming and J lost 6 bases, with 17 bases between them. CDR1 SGHTA and CDR2 FQGTGA come from the germline V gene. This CDR3 has 15 residues. CDR3 bases: TGTGCCAGCAGCCAGACGGGGGGCCCGAGCAATGAGCAGTTCTTC. It translates to CASSQTGGPSNEQFF.

This clonotype was seen ten or more times. This sequence joins TRBV5-1 and TRBJ1-6; the match to TRBD1 covers 7 bases. Germline V lookup: CDR1 SGHRS, CDR2 YFSETQ. The CDR3 runs to 14 residues. V trimming: 0 bases; J trimming: 9 bases; junction bases outside the gene matches: 3. CDR3 region: CASSLEGARSPLHF. The CDR3 nucleotides read TGCGCCAGCAGCTTGGAGGGGGCGCGTTCACCCCTCCACTTT.

The table lists this clonotype with a few counts. V usage is TRBV5-5 and J usage is TRBJ2-5; D remains ambiguous. The CDR3 length is 11 residues. The V end was cut by 4 bases, the J end by 5 bases, with 6 bases between. In germline, CDR1 is SGHKS, CDR2 YYEKEE (reference sequence). CDR3 region: CASSTWETQYF. For the CDR3, the DNA is TGTGCCAGCAGCACTTGGGAGACCCAGTACTTC.

At least ten counts were recorded for this clonotype. Written as DNA, the CDR3 is TGTGCCAGCAGCCGGAAACAAGGTAGTGCGGTGACAGATACGCAGTATTTT. Amino acids: CASSRKQGSAVTDTQYF. The chain joins TRBV7-2 to TRBJ2-3; D gene ambiguous. CDR3 length equals 17 residues. Germline CDR1 reads SGHTA; CDR2 reads FQGNSA. V was trimmed by 5 bases and J by 3 bases, leaving 21 bases between them. Combining the CDR3 with reference TRBV7-2 and TRBJ2-3 gives the whole variable domain GAGVSQSPSNKVTEKGKDVELRCDPISGHTALYWYRQSLGQGLEFLIYFQGNSAPDKSGLPSDRFSAERTGGSVSTLTIQRTQQEDSAVYLCASSRKQGSAVTDTQYFGPGTRLTVL.

The chain uses TRBV5-4 and TRBJ2-7; 7 positions agree with TRBD1. The CDR3 loop spans 14 amino acids. V gave up 5 bases and J gave up 0 bases; unmatched junction bases: 5. Germline V gives CDR1 SGHNT, CDR2 YYREEE (reference sequence). CDR3: CASSFTGDSYEQYF. The CDR3 coding sequence is TGTGCCAGCAGTTTTACAGGGGACTCCTACGAGCAGTACTTC. Together with reference TRBV5-4 and TRBJ2-7, the CDR3 gives the full variable domain: ETGVTQSPTHLIKTRGQQVTLRCSSQSGHNTVSWYQQALGQGPQFIFQYYREEENGRGNFPPRFSGLQFPNYSSELNVNALELDDSALYLCASSFTGDSYEQYFGPGTRLTVT.

This clonotype was seen only a few times. The chain uses TRBV6-5 and TRBJ2-7; 12 bases agree with TRBD2. Germline V CDR1 and CDR2: MNHEY, SVGAGI. The CDR3 covers 17 residues. The ends lost 2 bases at V and 0 bases at J; junction bases unmatched: 5. DNA for the CDR3: TGTGCCAGCAGTTACGGGCTAGCGGGGGGGCACTCCTACGAGCAGTACTTC. Its translation is CASSYGLAGGHSYEQYF.

This clonotype appeared many times. This chain joins TRBV11-3 and TRBJ2-4; D ambiguous. The germline V gene has CDR1 SGHNT and CDR2 YENEEA. This CDR3 spans 14 amino acids. Trimming left V 0 bases short and J 1 base short, with 4 bases between. The CDR3 is CASSLDPAKNIQYF. The CDR3 DNA reads as TGTGCCAGCAGCTTAGATCCGGCCAAAAACATTCAGTACTTC.

This clonotype came up many times. The chain couples TRBV6-5 to TRBJ2-3; possibly TRBD1 or TRBD2 for D (6 bases each). The CDR3 has 13 residues. Between the trimmed V and J ends, which lost 8 bases and 10 bases, there was a span of 19 bases. CDR1 MNHEY and CDR2 SVGAGI come from the germline V gene. CDR3 nucleotide sequence: TGTGCCAGCGGACACCCCGGGGGACATCCGCAGTATTTT. This codes for CASGHPGGHPQYF.

V gene TRBV4-1 combines with J gene TRBJ2-7; D possibly corresponds to TRBD2 (6 bases). The CDR3 has 15 amino acids. The V end lost 4 bases, the J end lost 3 bases, and 16 bases lay between the germline ends. Germline values: CDR1 MGHRA, CDR2 YSYEKL. CDR3 protein: CASSLARDSFYEQYF. Written as DNA, the CDR3 is TGCGCCAGCAGCCTCGCCAGGGACTCCTTCTACGAGCAGTACTTC.

The table lists this clonotype with many counts. The gene calls are TRBV9 and TRBJ2-5; 13 bases are a match to TRBD2. The CDR3 sequence is 17 residues long. V lost 3 bases to trimming and J lost 4 bases; unmatched junction nucleotides: 9. From germline, CDR1 is SGDLS and CDR2 YYNGEE. The CDR3 protein is CASSARGLAGASETQYF. Written as DNA, the CDR3 is TGTGCCAGCAGCGCGAGAGGACTAGCGGGAGCGTCAGAGACCCAGTACTTC.

This clonotype was counted between two and nine times. The genes are TRBV9 and TRBJ1-1; the D is unclear. Germline V CDR1 and CDR2: SGDLS, YYNGEE. The CDR3 covers 11 residues. The V end lost 7 bases, the J end lost 1 base, and 5 bases lay between the germline ends. CDR3 DNA sequence: TGTGCCAGCGGAAAGAACACTGAAGCTTTCTTT. It specifies CASGKNTEAFF.

The chain is built from TRBV4-2 and TRBJ2-5; 11 bases are a match to TRBD2. The CDR3 sequence is 18 residues long. The germline gives CDR1 LGHNA, CDR2 YNFKEQ. J lost 5 bases, V lost 1 base, and 12 bases had no gene match. The CDR3 DNA reads TGTGCCAGCAGCCAAGCCGGGGGCTCTAGCGGGGGGTGGGAGACCCAGTACTTC. This codes for CASSQAGGSSGGWETQYF.

Concerning this clonotype itself: One end of the junction does not line up with germline, which may come from a read error. The gene calls are TRBV5-4 and TRBJ1-6, with D perhaps TRBD1 (6 bases). This CDR3 region has 15 residues. CDR1 is SGHNT and CDR2 is YYREEE in the germline V gene (reference sequence). CDR3 in DNA: TGTGCCAGCAGCTCTAAGGGGGGCATGATCTCACCCCTCAACTTT. As protein: CASSSKGGMISPLNF.

Only a few counts were recorded for this clonotype. The V gene is TRBV6-5, the J gene TRBJ2-2; D perhaps matches TRBD1 (6 bases). The V gene lost 5 bases and the J gene lost 4 bases, with 11 bases spanning the gap. CDR3 length: 14 amino acids. Germline V gene data show CDR1 as MNHEY and CDR2 as SVGAGI. The DNA of the CDR3 is TGTGCCAGCAGTCGTACAGGGACCACCGGGGAGCTGTTTTTT. It translates to CASSRTGTTGELFF.

The sample holds many counts of this clonotype. This chain uses TRBV7-2 with TRBJ2-7; 11 positions match TRBD2. Germline V gene lookup returns CDR1 SGHTA and CDR2 FQGNSA. CDR3 length: 18 amino acids. V lost 5 bases, J lost 2 bases, and 14 bases stayed unmatched. The CDR3 here is CASSTRSGTSGLPYEQYF. The CDR3 coding sequence is TGTGCCAGCAGCACTCGATCCGGGACTAGCGGCCTCCCCTACGAGCAGTACTTC.

This clonotype was counted many times. J is TRBJ2-7 and V is TRBV9, with 7 bases aligning to TRBD1. The CDR3 consists of 11 residues. The V gene's germline CDR1 is SGDLS and CDR2 YYNGEE. Germline trimming cut 9 bases from V and 5 bases from J; bases unmatched to any gene: 5. The CDR3 region has the DNA TGTGCCATAGGGGGCCGGGACGAGCAGTACTTC. Its protein is CAIGGRDEQYF.

This clonotype showed up many times. V is TRBV6-6 and J is TRBJ2-7; 8 nucleotides line up with TRBD1. CDR1 is MNHNY and CDR2 is SVGAGI in the germline V gene (reference sequence). V lost 6 bases, J lost 0 bases, and 7 bases stayed unmatched. The CDR3 totals 15 residues. The CDR3 here is CASSEPGQVSYEQYF. DNA for the CDR3: TGTGCCAGCAGCGAACCGGGACAGGTCTCCTACGAGCAGTACTTC.

The V call is TRBV3-1, the J call TRBJ1-6, with a weak D call TRBD1 (5 bases). Germline CDR1 and CDR2: LGHDT and YNNKEL (reference sequence). The CDR3 runs 18 residues. Deletions cut 2 bases from V and 3 bases from J, with 17 bases between. The CDR3 reads CASSQQVAGWDYNSPLHF. As DNA, the CDR3 is TGTGCCAGCAGCCAACAAGTGGCAGGGTGGGACTATAATTCACCCCTCCACTTT.

The chain employs TRBV7-8 and TRBJ2-7; possible D gene TRBD2, 5 bases. Germline loops: CDR1 SGHVS, CDR2 FQNEAQ. CDR3 length equals 15 residues. Trimming removed 3 bases at V and 2 bases at J, with 14 bases between. In DNA, the CDR3 is TGTGCCAGCAGCTTTCGGCATGAGGGTACCTACGAGCAGTACTTC. It specifies CASSFRHEGTYEQYF. Drawing the rest from reference TRBV7-8 and TRBJ2-7, the complete variable domain is GAGVSQSPRYKVAKRGQDVALRCDPISGHVSLFWYQQALGQGPEFLTYFQNEAQLDKSGLPSDRFFAERPEGSVSTLKIQRTQQEDSAVYLCASSFRHEGTYEQYFGPGTRLTVT.

The V and J genes are TRBV2 and TRBJ2-5; D is unclear. This CDR3 contains 11 residues. Germline CDR1 SNHLY, CDR2 FYNNEI. Between the trimmed V and J ends, which lost 8 bases and 5 bases, there was a span of 9 bases. CDR3 protein: CASGKMETQYF. The CDR3 DNA sequence: TGTGCCAGCGGGAAGATGGAGACCCAGTACTTC.

V gene TRBV18 combines with J gene TRBJ2-7; D is undetermined. CDR1 KGHSH and CDR2 LQKENI come from the germline V gene. The V and J ends lost 3 bases and 1 base respectively, with 7 bases between them. The CDR3 is made up of 13 amino acids. This chain's CDR3 is CASSPVGSYEQYF. CDR3 bases: TGTGCCAGCTCACCCGTAGGATCCTACGAGCAGTACTTC.